One sample yielded the 2 T cell receptor beta chains listed below, sequenced in a study of T cells in Graves' hyperthyroidism and ophthalmopathy. Amplification targeted TCR beta CDR3 regions from RNA transcripts. TCR CDR3 underwent first-round RT-PCR with the HTBI primer set. TCRdb used MiXCR to reprocess the multiplex PCR reads, holding one entry per CDR3 protein. Of a few hundred thousand distinct CDR3 sequences listed, 25% are singletons. Sample: blood. These receptors all stem from a man aged 45-65 years with Graves' hyperthyroidism.

This clonotype has just one count. This rearrangement joins TRBV11-2 to TRBJ2-2, with no clear D. This CDR3 region has 14 residues. Trimming removed 4 bases at V and 4 bases at J, with 10 bases between. Germline CDR1 reads SGHAT; CDR2 reads FQNNGV. The CDR3 DNA reads TGTGCCAGCAGCTCAGGAGTGGGCACCGGGGAGCTGTTTTTT. Protein product: CASSSGVGTGELFF.

This clonotype was recorded at least ten times. V usage is TRBV11-2 and J usage is TRBJ2-7, with unresolved D. Germline V gene data show CDR1 as SGHAT and CDR2 as FQNNGV. CDR3 length equals 12 residues. V lost 5 bases, J lost 5 bases, and 10 bases lay in between. This chain's CDR3 is CASSIRPDEQYF. The CDR3 DNA sequence: TGTGCCAGCAGCATCAGGCCGGACGAGCAGTACTTC.